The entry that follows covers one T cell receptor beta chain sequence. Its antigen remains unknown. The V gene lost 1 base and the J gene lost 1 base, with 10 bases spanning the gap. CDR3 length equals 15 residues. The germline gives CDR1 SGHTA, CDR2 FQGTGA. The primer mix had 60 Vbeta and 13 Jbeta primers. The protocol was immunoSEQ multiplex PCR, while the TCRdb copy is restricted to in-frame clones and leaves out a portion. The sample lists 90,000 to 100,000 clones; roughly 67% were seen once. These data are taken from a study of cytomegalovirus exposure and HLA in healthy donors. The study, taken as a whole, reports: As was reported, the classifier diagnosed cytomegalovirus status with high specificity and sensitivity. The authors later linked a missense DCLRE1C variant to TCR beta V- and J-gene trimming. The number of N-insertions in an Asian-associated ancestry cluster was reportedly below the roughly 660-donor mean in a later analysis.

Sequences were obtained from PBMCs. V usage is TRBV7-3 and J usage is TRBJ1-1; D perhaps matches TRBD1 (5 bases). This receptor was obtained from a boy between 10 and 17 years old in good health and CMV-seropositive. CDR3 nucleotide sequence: TGTGCCAGCAGCTTAAAGGTCCAGGGGAACACTGAAGCTTTCTTT. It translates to CASSLKVQGNTEAFF.